A selection of T cell receptor beta chains follows, all from one sample in a study of blood T cells in healthy people across ages. One entry per CDR3 protein results from TCRdb running MiXCR on the 5' RACE reads. The data hold fewer than 2,000,000 distinct CDR3 sequences, with approximately 39% observed a single time. Sequenced material: blood. The receptors here all came from a human donor in good health. CDR3s include the opening cysteine and the closing phenylalanine or tryptophan. A D gene is named only where the DNA matches it firmly. A clone size is listed for some rows: how often the clone was seen (once, few, many), or a class if it is expanded.

V,J,size,D,CDR3,DNA
TRBV5-6,TRBJ1-1,NA,NA,CASSLRSGATNTEAFF,TGTGCCAGCAGCTTGAGGTCAGGGGCTACAAACACTGAAGCTTTCTTT
TRBV5-1,TRBJ2-3,NA,NA,CASSLDWDDTDTQYF,TGCGCCAGCAGCTTGGATTGGGACGACACAGATACGCAGTATTTT
TRBV5-1,TRBJ2-7,NA,TRBD2,CVSSSTSGEYEQYF,TGCGTCAGCAGCTCGACTAGCGGAGAATACGAGCAGTACTTC
TRBV20-1,TRBJ1-1,many,TRBD1,CSVETTGRGEAFF,TGCAGTGTTGAAACGACAGGGCGCGGCGAAGCTTTCTTT
TRBV12-3/TRBV12-4,TRBJ2-5,few,TRBD2,CASSFGTRQETQYF,TGTGCCAGCAGTTTCGGGACTAGGCAAGAGACCCAGTACTTC
TRBV7-7,TRBJ2-7,NA,TRBD1,CASSVGQGVSYEQYF,TGTGCTAGCAGCGTGGGACAGGGGGTCTCCTACGAGCAGTACTTC
TRBV29-1,TRBJ2-5,NA,NA,CSVRQDYTQYF,TGCAGCGTCCGCCAGGATTATACCCAGTACTTC
TRBV7-2,TRBJ1-2,NA,NA,CASSFPRGTSSQTPYTF,TGTGCCAGCAGCTTTCCCCGTGGGACATCCTCCCAAACGCCCTACACCTTC
TRBV10-3,TRBJ2-7,NA,NA,CAISDTFSPYEQYF,TGTGCCATCAGTGACACGTTCTCTCCCTACGAGCAGTACTTC
TRBV5-1,TRBJ2-7,NA,TRBD1,CASSGPGQGPYEQYF,TGCGCCAGCAGCGGACCGGGACAGGGACCCTACGAGCAGTACTTC
TRBV28,TRBJ2-4,few,TRBD1,CASSLGQGILDIQYF,TGTGCCAGCAGTTTGGGACAGGGGATTTTGGACATTCAGTACTTC
TRBV7-2,TRBJ2-7,NA,NA,CASSHDRYSYEQYF,TGTGCCAGCAGCCATGACAGATATTCCTACGAGCAGTACTTC
TRBV7-9,TRBJ2-4,NA,NA,CASSLATGGSGEQYF,TGTGCCAGCAGCTTAGCGACAGGAGGTTCGGGAGAGCAGTACTTC
TRBV21-1,TRBJ2-3,NA,NA,CASSTWDSTDTQYF,TGTGCCAGCAGCACTTGGGACTCCACAGATACGCAGTATTTT
TRBV3-1,TRBJ1-1,NA,NA,CASSQVSIRGATEAFF,TGTGCCAGCAGCCAAGTCAGTATACGGGGGGCCACTGAAGCTTTCTTT
TRBV6-1,TRBJ1-2,NA,TRBD1,CASSEDRGHGYTF,TGTGCCAGCAGTGAGGACAGGGGGCATGGCTACACCTTC
TRBV2,TRBJ1-2,NA,TRBD1,CASVQTGKGYTF,TGTGCCAGCGTTCAGACAGGGAAAGGCTACACCTTC
TRBV5-1,TRBJ1-4,once,TRBD1,CASSLWGQGEKLFF,TGCGCCAGCAGCTTGTGGGGACAGGGTGAAAAACTGTTTTTT
TRBV20-1,TRBJ2-5,NA,NA,CSARFGGRVLQETQYF,TGCAGTGCTAGATTTGGGGGTAGAGTCCTTCAAGAGACCCAGTACTTC
TRBV6-2/TRBV6-3,TRBJ2-6,NA,NA,CASSYTVSGANVRTF,TGTGCCAGCAGTTACACAGTCTCTGGGGCCAACGTCCGGACTTTC
TRBV6-4,TRBJ2-5,NA,NA,CASGWKETQYF,TGTGCCAGCGGGTGGAAGGAGACCCAGTACTTC
TRBV10-3,TRBJ1-2,NA,NA,CAISVWGIPGGYTF,TGTGCCATCAGTGTTTGGGGGATTCCAGGTGGCTACACCTTC
TRBV12-3/TRBV12-4,TRBJ2-7,NA,TRBD2,CASSLWGGYYEQYF,TGTGCCAGCAGTTTATGGGGGGGTTACTACGAGCAGTACTTC
TRBV7-2,TRBJ2-1,NA,TRBD2,CASSLFAGDSYNEQFF,TGTGCCAGCAGCTTATTTGCGGGGGACTCCTACAATGAGCAGTTCTTC
TRBV5-1,TRBJ2-7,NA,NA,CASSRDELREQYF,TGCGCCAGCAGCCGAGACGAGTTACGCGAGCAGTACTTC
TRBV4-3,TRBJ2-1,few,NA,CASSQKYGDNEQFF,TGCGCCAGCAGCCAGAAATACGGGGACAATGAGCAGTTCTTC
TRBV7-2,TRBJ1-3,NA,NA,CASSLFPGDSGNTIYF,TGTGCCAGCAGCCTGTTTCCAGGGGACTCTGGAAACACCATATATTTT
TRBV5-1,TRBJ1-1,NA,NA,CASSLSSASNTEAFF,TGCGCCAGCAGCTTGTCGTCGGCCTCGAACACTGAGGCTTTCTTT
TRBV19,TRBJ1-1,NA,NA,CASSHTYGYTEAFF,TGTGCCAGTAGTCATACTTACGGATACACTGAAGCTTTCTTT
TRBV12-3/TRBV12-4,TRBJ2-2,NA,TRBD2,CASSSSGTSLIGELFF,TGTGCCAGCAGTTCATCCGGGACTAGTTTGATCGGGGAGCTGTTTTTT
TRBV18,TRBJ2-1,few,NA,CASSPNSGSREQFF,TGTGCCAGCTCACCAAACTCAGGGAGTCGTGAGCAGTTCTTC
TRBV4-3,TRBJ1-2,NA,NA,CASSHPRGGYTF,TGCGCCAGCAGCCACCCGAGGGGGGGCTACACCTTC
TRBV6-1,TRBJ1-2,NA,NA,CASSEYGRQHYGYTF,TGTGCCAGCAGTGAATATGGAAGACAGCACTATGGCTACACCTTC
TRBV7-9,TRBJ2-7,NA,NA,CASSSQAHEQYF,TGTGCCAGCAGCTCCCAGGCCCACGAGCAGTACTTC
TRBV6-6,TRBJ2-7,NA,NA,CASSYTLGRAYEQYF,TGTGCCAGCAGTTACACCCTCGGACGGGCCTACGAGCAGTACTTC
TRBV19,TRBJ1-6,NA,TRBD1,CASSNRDRIHLHF,TGTGCCAGTAGTAACCGGGACAGGATTCACCTCCACTTT
TRBV4-1,TRBJ2-1,NA,NA,CASSQPTRGKYNEQFF,TGCGCCAGCAGCCAACCCACTAGGGGGAAATACAATGAGCAGTTCTTC
TRBV20-1,TRBJ1-1,NA,NA,CSARVYGENTEAFF,TGCAGTGCTAGAGTGTACGGGGAGAACACTGAAGCTTTCTTT
TRBV7-2,TRBJ1-5,few,NA,CASSPDLHSNQPQHF,TGTGCCAGCAGCCCGGACTTACATAGCAATCAGCCCCAGCATTTT
TRBV10-3,TRBJ2-7,many,NA,CAISESTVYEQYF,TGTGCCATCAGTGAGTCGACAGTCTACGAGCAGTACTTC
TRBV2,TRBJ2-4,NA,TRBD1,CASSERQGAYELAKNIQYF,TGTGCCAGCAGCGAAAGACAGGGGGCATATGAACTAGCCAAAAACATTCAGTACTTC
TRBV29-1,TRBJ2-3,once,NA,CSDRLGRSTDTQYF,TGCAGCGACCGCCTCGGACGGAGCACAGATACGCAGTATTTT
TRBV10-3,TRBJ2-2,NA,NA,CAISAGGANTGELFF,TGTGCCATCAGTGCAGGGGGGGCGAACACCGGGGAGCTGTTTTTT
TRBV12-3/TRBV12-4,TRBJ2-7,NA,NA,CASRIRGSYEQYF,TGTGCCAGCAGGATCAGGGGCAGCTATGAGCAGTACTTC
TRBV20-1,TRBJ2-3,NA,NA,CSAREALGNLDTQYF,TGCAGTGCTAGAGAGGCTCTCGGTAACCTAGATACGCAGTATTTT
TRBV11-2,TRBJ2-4,NA,NA,CASNGEENILYF,TGTGCCAGCAATGGGGAGGAAAACATTCTGTACTTC
TRBV7-9,TRBJ2-1,NA,TRBD2,CASSPTAGLAGYNEQFF,TGTGCCAGCAGTCCAACGGCAGGACTAGCGGGGTACAATGAGCAGTTCTTC
TRBV6-2/TRBV6-3,TRBJ1-6,NA,TRBD1,CASSSTGGSSPLHF,TGTGCCAGCAGTTCGACAGGGGGCTCATCACCCCTCCACTTT
TRBV7-9,TRBJ1-1,NA,TRBD1,CASSSDRGREAEAFF,TGTGCCAGCAGCTCGGACAGGGGGCGGGAGGCTGAAGCTTTCTTT
TRBV5-5,TRBJ2-4,few,NA,CASSLLSSGDIQYF,TGTGCCAGCAGCTTGTTGTCATCGGGGGACATTCAGTACTTC
TRBV29-1,TRBJ2-7,few,NA,CSVEGQEYEQYF,TGCAGCGTTGAAGGGCAGGAGTACGAGCAGTACTTC
TRBV12-3/TRBV12-4,TRBJ2-7,once,NA,CASMLGLTSSYEQYF,TGTGCCAGCATGCTGGGGCTTACGAGCTCCTACGAGCAGTACTTC
TRBV2,TRBJ2-4,NA,TRBD1,CASSEFQGVSLSIQYF,TGTGCCAGCAGTGAATTTCAGGGGGTTTCCCTTTCCATTCAGTACTTC
TRBV28,TRBJ1-2,few,NA,CASSFDPAPSYGYTF,TGTGCCAGCAGTTTTGATCCGGCCCCCAGCTATGGCTACACCTTC
TRBV28,TRBJ2-4,NA,NA,CASSSPGEGAIAKNIQYF,TGTGCCAGCAGTTCCCCGGGGGAGGGGGCCATAGCCAAAAACATTCAGTACTTC
TRBV29-1,TRBJ2-5,NA,NA,CSVEPPGTRVGTQYF,TGCAGCGTTGAACCCCCCGGGACAAGGGTGGGGACCCAGTACTTC
TRBV6-1,TRBJ2-6,NA,NA,CASSEFGSGANVLTF,TGTGCCAGCAGTGAATTCGGATCTGGGGCCAACGTCCTGACTTTC
TRBV7-9,TRBJ1-2,NA,NA,CASTETRGGYTF,TGTGCCAGCACCGAGACCCGGGGCGGCTACACCTTC
TRBV3-1,TRBJ2-3,NA,TRBD1,CASSQDTGGPSGTQYF,TGTGCCAGCAGCCAAGATACAGGGGGACCGTCAGGAACGCAGTATTTT